A selection of T cell receptor beta chains follows, all from one sample in a study of control samples from healthy donors and cancer patients. The protocol was immunoSEQ multiplex PCR, while the TCRdb copy is restricted to in-frame clones and leaves out a portion. The data show under 150,000 clones, with roughly 94% seen just once and about 3.6% held by the top ten. Specimen: blood. Source of these receptors: a man aged 25 to 40 in good health. CDR3s include the opening cysteine and the closing phenylalanine or tryptophan. The D gene is left open where the match is weak. Size values are once, few and many counts, or a class for expanded clones, and some rows have none.

>TRBV27|NA|TRBD2|TRBJ2-7
CASRGLAGYEQYF
TGTGCCAGCAGGGGACTAGCGGGCTACGAGCAGTACTTC
>TRBV9|NA|TRBD1|TRBJ1-3
CASSVGQGVGNTIYF
TGTGCCAGCAGCGTGGGACAGGGGGTGGGAAACACCATATATTTT
>TRBV5-8|NA|NA|TRBJ1-5
CASSLRGAQPQHF
TGTGCCAGCAGCCTCAGGGGCGCTCAGCCCCAGCATTTT
>TRBV14|NA|TRBD1|TRBJ1-2
CASSPYRTGTGLGYTF
TGTGCCAGCAGCCCATACAGAACCGGGACAGGGCTCGGCTACACCTTC
>TRBV5-8|once|NA|TRBJ2-2
CASSFSLAATGELFF
TGTGCCAGCAGCTTTAGCCTAGCTGCCACCGGGGAGCTGTTTTTT
>TRBV6-2/TRBV6-3|NA|NA|TRBJ2-2
CASSYLGIGELFF
TGTGCCAGCAGTTACTTGGGGATCGGGGAGCTGTTTTTT
>TRBV19|NA|NA|TRBJ2-7
CASSHNRGGEQYF
TGTGCCAGTAGTCACAACAGGGGAGGCGAGCAGTACTTC
>TRBV6-2/TRBV6-3|NA|NA|TRBJ2-2
CASSPDMYTGELFF
TGTGCCAGCAGCCCCGACATGTACACCGGGGAGCTGTTTTTT
>TRBV6-1|once|TRBD2|TRBJ2-5
CASSEVGGRGGETQYF
TGTGCCAGCAGTGAAGTAGGAGGGCGGGGGGGAGAGACCCAGTACTTC
>TRBV4-2|NA|TRBD1|TRBJ2-7
CASSQASRDRGSYEQYF
TGTGCCAGCAGCCAAGCGTCACGGGACAGGGGCTCCTACGAGCAGTACTTC
>TRBV4-3|NA|TRBD2|TRBJ2-1
CASSQDWASGADEQFF
TGCGCCAGCAGCCAAGACTGGGCTAGCGGGGCCGATGAGCAGTTCTTC
>TRBV6-5|NA|TRBD1|TRBJ1-2
CASSLGTDYGYTF
TGTGCCAGCAGTCTAGGGACAGACTATGGCTACACCTTC
>TRBV9|once|NA|TRBJ1-2
CASSVVGHLGGGYTF
TGTGCCAGCAGCGTAGTTGGGCACCTAGGCGGTGGCTACACCTTC
>TRBV7-9|NA|NA|TRBJ1-1
CASSSSGNWVWAFF
TGTGCCAGCAGCTCTTCAGGGAATTGGGTCTGGGCTTTCTTT
>TRBV30|NA|TRBD1|TRBJ1-1
CAINDRTGANTEAFF
TGTGCCATCAACGATCGGACAGGGGCGAACACTGAAGCTTTCTTT
>TRBV7-2|NA|NA|TRBJ2-3
CASSPEWGAGTDTQYF
TGTGCCAGCAGCCCCGAATGGGGGGCGGGCACAGATACGCAGTATTTT
>TRBV4-3|NA|NA|TRBJ1-6
CASSQDRQAWDSPLHF
TGCGCCAGCAGCCAGGATAGACAGGCCTGGGATTCACCCCTCCACTTT
>TRBV28|NA|NA|TRBJ1-6
CASSLSQGYNSPLHF
TGTGCCAGCAGTTTATCCCAGGGCTATAATTCACCCCTCCACTTT
>TRBV7-8|NA|NA|TRBJ2-7
CASSFGRLYEQYF
TGTGCCAGCAGCTTCGGCCGCCTCTACGAGCAGTACTTC
>TRBV7-9|NA|NA|TRBJ1-3
CASSLTEAHSGNTIYF
TGTGCCAGCAGCTTGACAGAGGCCCACTCTGGAAACACCATATATTTT
>TRBV5-5|NA|NA|TRBJ1-5
CASSPGGGPDEPQHF
TGTGCCAGCAGCCCGGGCGGGGGGCCAGACGAGCCCCAGCATTTT